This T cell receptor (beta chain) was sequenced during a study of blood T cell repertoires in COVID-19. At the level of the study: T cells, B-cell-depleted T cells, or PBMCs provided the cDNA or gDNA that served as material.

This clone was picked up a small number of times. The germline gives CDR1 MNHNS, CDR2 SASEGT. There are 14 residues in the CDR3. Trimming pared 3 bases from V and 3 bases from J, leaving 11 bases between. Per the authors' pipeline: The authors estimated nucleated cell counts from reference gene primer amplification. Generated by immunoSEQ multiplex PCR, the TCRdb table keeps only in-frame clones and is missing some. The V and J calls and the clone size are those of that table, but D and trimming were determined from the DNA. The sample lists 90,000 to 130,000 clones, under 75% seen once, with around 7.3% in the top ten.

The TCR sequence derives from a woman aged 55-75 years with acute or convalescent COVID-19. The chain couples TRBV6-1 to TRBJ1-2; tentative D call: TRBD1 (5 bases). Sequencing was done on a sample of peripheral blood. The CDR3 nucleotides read TGTGCCAGCAGTGACCGTACAGGTGACTATGGCTACACCTTC. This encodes CASSDRTGDYGYTF.